The 10 T cell receptor beta chains below were found in one sample sequenced in a study of intratumoral heterogeneity in liver cancer. The method was immunoSEQ multiplex PCR; TCRdb's version includes in-frame clones alone and lacks a portion of them. Among tens of thousands of clones, just under 75% were seen once, and the ten largest hold 15% to 20%. The sequenced sample was tumor-adjacent normal tissue, obtained before any cancer treatment. These receptors all stem from a woman between 65 and 79 years old with hepatocellular carcinoma.

The rearrangement uses TRBV3-1 (or the pseudogene TRBV3-2) and TRBJ2-3; maybe TRBD2 (6 bases). Germline V lookup: CDR1 LGHDT, CDR2 YNNKEL (reference sequence). Deletions cut 0 bases from V and 7 bases from J, with 20 bases between. The CDR3 length is 17 residues. The CDR3, as DNA: TGTGCCAGCAGCCAAGATAAAGGAGAGGGAGGTTATCATACGCAGTATTTT. Its translation: CASSQDKGEGGYHTQYF.

V gene TRBV27 combines with J gene TRBJ2-3; TRBD1 matches 12 bases. This CDR3 is built from 16 residues. Germline-derived CDR1 and CDR2 are MNHEY and SMNVEV (reference sequence). The junction had 8 bases not matched to a gene; V was cut back by 5 bases and J by 5 bases. The CDR3 DNA reads TGTGCCAGCAGTCCGGGGACAGGGGGCGTGAAAGATACGCAGTATTTT. It specifies CASSPGTGGVKDTQYF.

V is TRBV10-3 and J is TRBJ2-2; D ambiguous. The CDR3 covers 11 residues. Between the trimmed V and J ends, which lost 10 bases and 0 bases, there was a span of 3 bases. Germline V gene sequence: CDR1 ENHRY, CDR2 SYGVKD. CDR3 region: CATSNTGELFF. CDR3 coding DNA: TGTGCCACCTCGAACACCGGGGAGCTGTTTTTT.

V usage is TRBV19 and J usage is TRBJ1-4; D is unclear. The V end lost 1 base, the J end lost 3 bases, and 6 bases lay between the germline ends. Germline CDR1 and CDR2: LNHDA and SQIVND (reference sequence). The CDR3 sequence is 14 residues long. The CDR3: CASSIGAANEKLFF. CDR3 DNA: TGTGCCAGTAGTATAGGGGCAGCTAATGAAAAACTGTTTTTT.

This clone was counted once. The V gene is TRBV14, the J gene TRBJ1-6; D perhaps matches TRBD1 (5 bases). Germline V gene data show CDR1 as SGHDN and CDR2 as FVKESK. The CDR3 spans 13 residues. V was pared by 1 base and J by 10 bases, with 8 bases between. CDR3: CASSQVKGSPLHF. Here the CDR3 DNA reads TGTGCCAGCAGCCAAGTTAAGGGGTCACCCCTCCACTTT.

The chain combines TRBV5-1 with TRBJ2-1, with D possibly TRBD2 on 6 matching bases. The length of the CDR3 is 13 residues. V lost 5 bases and J 4 bases, leaving 10 bases between the germline ends. In germline, CDR1 is SGHRS, CDR2 YFSETQ. As DNA, the CDR3 is TGCGCCAGCAGGGAGGGAATGTACAATGAGCAGTTCTTC. Its protein product is CASREGMYNEQFF.

CDR3: CASTPSGQTNTEAFF. The CDR3 DNA sequence: TGTGCCAGCACCCCATCGGGACAAACGAACACTGAAGCTTTCTTT. The chain uses TRBV6-5 and TRBJ1-1, with D maybe TRBD1 (6 bases). This CDR3 has 15 amino acids. Trimming shortened V by 7 bases and J by 1 base, and 16 bases separated the two germline ends. The germline V gene has CDR1 MNHEY and CDR2 SVGAGI.

V is TRBV3-1 (or the pseudogene TRBV3-2) and J is TRBJ1-6, with D possibly matching TRBD1 (6 bases). The germline V and J ends were trimmed by 4 bases and 15 bases, with 19 bases remaining between them. Germline V gene sequence: CDR1 LGHDT, CDR2 YNNKEL (reference sequence). The CDR3 sequence is 14 residues long. The DNA for the CDR3 is TGTGCCAGCAGCCGAATCTTGGGCGGACAGAGCCTCCACTTT. This codes for CASSRILGGQSLHF.

This clone was detected once. The chain couples TRBV15 to TRBJ1-3; D remains ambiguous. CDR1 LNHNV and CDR2 YYDKDF come from the germline V gene (reference sequence). The CDR3 runs to 15 residues. The V end lost 0 bases, the J end lost 3 bases, and 9 bases lay between the germline ends. Written as DNA, the CDR3 is TGTGCCACCAGCAGAGAAGGTCAGAGTGGAAACACCATATATTTT. It yields the protein CATSREGQSGNTIYF.

DNA for the CDR3: TGTGCCACCAGCAGAGCTGACACGGGACAGGGTCGAGAGCAGTACTTC. Protein sequence: CATSRADTGQGREQYF. The V gene is TRBV15, the J gene TRBJ2-7; TRBD1 matches at 9 bases. Germline V lookup: CDR1 LNHNV, CDR2 YYDKDF (reference sequence). The V and J ends lost 1 base and 7 bases, in that order; junction bases with no gene match: 11. The CDR3 extends over 16 amino acids.